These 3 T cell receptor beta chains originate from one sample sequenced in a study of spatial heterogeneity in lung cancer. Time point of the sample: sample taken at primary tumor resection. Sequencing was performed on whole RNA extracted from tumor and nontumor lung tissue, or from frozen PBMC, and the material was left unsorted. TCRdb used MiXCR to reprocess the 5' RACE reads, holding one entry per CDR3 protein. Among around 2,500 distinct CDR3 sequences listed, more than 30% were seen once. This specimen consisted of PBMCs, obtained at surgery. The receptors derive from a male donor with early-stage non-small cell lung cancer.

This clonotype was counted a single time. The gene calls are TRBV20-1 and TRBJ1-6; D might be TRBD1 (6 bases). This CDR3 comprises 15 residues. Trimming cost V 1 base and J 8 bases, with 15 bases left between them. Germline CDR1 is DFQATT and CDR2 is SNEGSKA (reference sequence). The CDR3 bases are TGCAGTGCTAGAGTAACAAGGGGGGAGCATTCACCCCTCCACTTT. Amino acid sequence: CSARVTRGEHSPLHF.

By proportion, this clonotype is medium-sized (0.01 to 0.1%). CDR3 in DNA: TGTGCCACCAGTGATTTGACGAGCAATCAGCCCCAGCATTTT. As protein: CATSDLTSNQPQHF. The chain uses TRBV24-1 and TRBJ1-5; D is unclear. The germline CDR1 and CDR2 sequences are KGHDR and SFDVKD. Trimming removed 0 bases at V and 1 base at J, with 3 bases between. CDR3 length: 14 residues.

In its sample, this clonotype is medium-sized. The CDR3 region is CASGTLENQPQHF. CDR3 DNA: TGTGCCAGCGGGACCCTCGAGAATCAGCCCCAGCATTTT. The chain links TRBV2 to TRBJ1-5; weak D call: TRBD1 (5 bases). The CDR3 is made up of 13 amino acids. V was shortened by 8 bases and J by 4 bases, with 12 bases between the two germline ends. Germline V gives CDR1 SNHLY, CDR2 FYNNEI. The whole variable domain, remainder taken from reference TRBV2 and TRBJ1-5, is EPEVTQTPSHQVTQMGQEVILRCVPISNHLYFYWYRQILGQKVEFLVSFYNNEISEKSEIFDDQFSVERPDGSNFTLKIRSTKLEDSAMYFCASGTLENQPQHFGDGTRLSIL.